The sequence of this T cell receptor (beta chain) was determined in a study of T-cell memory formation after mild COVID-19. The study's findings and limits: Nothing confirmed that second-wave clones peaking on day 37 were specific for SARS-CoV-2. Some responding clones appeared in pre-infection memory, suggesting cross-reactive memory joined. Clones which contracted sat mainly in CM and EM if CD4+, and in EMRA if CD8+.

As to this clonotype: Its specificity is not known.

The CDR3 extends over 14 amino acids. Germline V CDR1 and CDR2: MNHNS, SASEGT. V lost 3 bases and J lost 0, with 7 bases in between. It was 5'RACE with constant-segment primers that produced the TCR alpha and TCR beta cDNA libraries, which carried sample barcodes and UMIs. TCRdb re-called the 5' RACE reads through MiXCR, storing one row per CDR3 protein. Among 45,000 to 55,000 distinct CDR3 sequences listed, about 7.3% were seen once. The chain links TRBV6-1 to TRBJ2-3, with D tentatively TRBD1 (6 bases). The sample comprised PBMCs or a T cell subset sorted from them (not recorded which). The origin of this receptor is a man in his late teens or twenties who had mild COVID-19 (a few samples of this study predate the infection). Cell type and time point are not known. The CDR3 reads CASSEGHSTDTQYF. CDR3 DNA sequence: TGTGCCAGCAGTGAGGGACACAGCACAGATACGCAGTATTTT.